This T cell receptor beta chain stems from a study of CD8+ T cells in alopecia areata. Study context: In an open-label trial, patients got 5 to 10 mg tofacitinib twice daily.

Treatment in this sample: oral pan-JAK inhibitor, 5-10 mg twice daily. TCR sequencing used cDNA made by reverse transcription of extracted RNA. Libraries were prepared by immunoSEQ multiplex PCR; TCRdb keeps only in-frame clonotypes and omits some of them. This repertoire shows 200,000 to 250,000 clones, 40% to 45% found once; its top ten account for about 2.4%. As regards this clone: Its antigen is unidentified.

The study, taken as a whole, reports: Normal skin contains resident alphabeta T cells, and these are also sequenced in scalp samples.

Trimming pared 4 bases from V and 7 bases from J, leaving 17 bases between. The CDR3 is 14 amino acids. The V gene's germline CDR1 is SQVTM and CDR2 ANQGSEA. The material was CD4+ T cells sorted from blood, obtained at approximately week 37, from a patient treated with tofacitinib. This chain uses TRBV29-1 with TRBJ2-1; D is possibly TRBD2 (7 bases). This sequence originates from a human donor with alopecia areata. The CDR3 DNA follows: TGCAGCGTTGCAATTGGGCGGGGGCGGAATGAGCAGTTCTTC. Translating it yields CSVAIGRGRNEQFF.